The 8 T cell receptor beta chains presented below share a single source sample, sequenced in a study of Ad26.COV2.S vaccination and SARS-CoV-2 variants. Measured with immunoSEQ multiplex PCR; TCRdb has only the in-frame clones, and not every one. The table has 350,000 to 500,000 clones, 80% to 90% seen once. Treatment of the sample: about 20 received Ad26.COV2.S at low or high dose, single or two shots; about 5 received placebo; per-sample allocation not given. Material that was analyzed had been drawn on day 63 after the first vaccine or placebo injection. The source was peripheral blood, collected in a trial of Ad26.COV2.S vaccine versus placebo. The receptors come from a person between 18 and 65 years old who received the Ad26.COV2.S COVID-19 vaccine or a placebo.

The V call is TRBV6-2 or TRBV6-3, the J call TRBJ2-2; D is possibly TRBD2 (7 bases). CDR1 MNHEY and CDR2 SVGEGT come from the germline V gene. This CDR3 region has 16 residues. The ends were cut back, 6 bases at V and 5 bases at J, with 19 bases in the middle. The CDR3 DNA follows: TGTGCCAGCAGCCCCTGGGGGGGCTCGGGGACCGGGGAGCTGTTTTTT. This gives the protein CASSPWGGSGTGELFF.

This chain uses TRBV4-1 with TRBJ2-5, with TRBD2 matching 9 bases. This CDR3 has 15 residues. Germline CDR1 and CDR2: MGHRA and YSYEKL. The trim removed 1 base at V and 5 bases at J, leaving 5 bases unmatched. Here the CDR3 DNA reads TGCGCCAGCAGCCAAGCTAGCGGGGCCTGGGAGACCCAGTACTTC. This encodes CASSQASGAWETQYF.

The rearrangement uses TRBV6-1 and TRBJ2-7; TRBD1 is a possible D gene (5 bases). The V end was cut by 6 bases, the J end by 6 bases, with 12 bases between. The CDR3 is 12 amino acids. Germline CDR1 reads MNHNS; CDR2 reads SASEGT. This CDR3 is CASSSRQLEQYV. In nucleotides, the CDR3 is TGTGCCAGCAGCTCCAGACAGCTCGAGCAGTACGTC.

V usage is TRBV6-1 and J usage is TRBJ1-2; D is uncertain. Germline lookup yields CDR1 MNHNS and CDR2 SASEGT. Trimming took off 0 bases at V and 4 bases at J, with 9 bases between the two ends. The CDR3 consists of 14 residues. The CDR3 loop reads CASSEATGLYGYTF. CDR3 DNA: TGTGCCAGCAGTGAAGCGACGGGCCTCTATGGCTACACCTTC.

This rearrangement joins TRBV5-4 to TRBJ1-1; no reliable D call. Trimming removed 7 bases at V and 4 bases at J, with 26 bases between. Germline V gene lookup returns CDR1 SGHNT and CDR2 YYREEE (reference sequence). This CDR3 spans 17 amino acids. The CDR3 loop reads CASWRNYGSLRGTEAFF. Here the CDR3 DNA reads TGTGCCAGCTGGCGAAACTACGGCTCCCTCCGGGGCACTGAAGCTTTCTTT. Variable domain in full (rest from reference TRBV5-4 and TRBJ1-1): ETGVTQSPTHLIKTRGQQVTLRCSSQSGHNTVSWYQQALGQGPQFIFQYYREEENGRGNFPPRFSGLQFPNYSSELNVNALELDDSALYLCASWRNYGSLRGTEAFFGQGTRLTVV.

This chain uses TRBV7-2 with TRBJ2-6; tentatively, D is TRBD2 (6 bases). Trimming took off 1 base at V and 0 bases at J, with 16 bases between the two ends. Germline values: CDR1 SGHTA, CDR2 FQGNSA. There are 19 residues in the CDR3. The CDR3 reads CASSLEGWRETSGANVLTF. CDR3 in DNA: TGTGCCAGCAGCTTAGAGGGTTGGAGGGAGACCTCTGGGGCCAACGTCCTGACTTTC. The variable domain in full, with the rest retrieved from reference TRBV7-2 and TRBJ2-6, is GAGVSQSPSNKVTEKGKDVELRCDPISGHTALYWYRQSLGQGLEFLIYFQGNSAPDKSGLPSDRFSAERTGGSVSTLTIQRTQQEDSAVYLCASSLEGWRETSGANVLTFGAGSRLTVL.

The chain links TRBV9 to TRBJ1-3, with D perhaps matching TRBD1 (5 bases). The CDR3 extends over 14 amino acids. Germline CDR1 and CDR2: SGDLS and YYNGEE. Trimming pared 4 bases from V and 5 bases from J, leaving 13 bases between. CDR3 sequence (DNA): TGTGCCAGCAGCTCTGGGGGGACCCGAAACACCATATATTTT. Encoded protein: CASSSGGTRNTIYF.

The chain's CDR3 is CASSYTGLSEAFF. The CDR3 DNA reads TGTGCCAGCAGCTATACAGGGTTATCTGAAGCTTTCTTT. This chain uses TRBV9 with TRBJ1-1, with D perhaps TRBD1 (6 bases). There are 13 residues in the CDR3. The ends were cut back, 4 bases at V and 6 bases at J, with 13 bases in the middle. The V gene's germline CDR1 is SGDLS and CDR2 YYNGEE.